The sequence of this T cell receptor beta chain was determined in a study of blood T cell repertoires in COVID-19 (dated by TCRdb to about 2020). Some background on the complete study: Samples covering the acute and convalescent phases of COVID-19 were provided by collaborators in the United States, Italy and Spain. The prospective study material was composed of cDNA or gDNA derived from T cells, B-cell-depleted T cells, or PBMCs. Subjects who had been exposed to COVID-19, were actively infected with it, or had recovered from it provided the deeply sampled blood TCRbeta repertoires that made up the dataset. The repertoires were released in a freely available public database intended as a resource for research on the immune response to SARS-CoV-2. The samples were drawn from two sources: the first 160 participants of the ongoing ImmuneRACE study, and about 1,300 subjects contributed by 6 global collaborators. A de-identified subject ID, COVID-19 status, age in years and sex were almost always included in the sample metadata. Where HLA class I and class II types were available, the types were taken from metadata supplied by the sample provider, not from assay-based typing. Results the study describes overall, beyond this receptor: The quantity of clinical and demographic metadata differed by source and by participant and was supplied without curation.

TCRbeta CDR3 regions were amplified from genomic DNA by means of the immunoSEQ Assay, a bias-controlled multiplex PCR. Per the authors' processing: Within the assay, amplification of reference gene primers was used to estimate how many nucleated cells each sample contained. To quantify the absolute abundance of each unique TCRbeta CDR3 rearrangement, sequence reads were collapsed and filtered. For each sample, productive Simpson clonality was calculated as the square root of Simpson's diversity index across productive rearrangements. TCRdb obtained this table from immuneACCESS and retained in-frame rearrangements with V and J assigned. These tables miss some clones; where compared with another copy, unresolved V genes account for less than half of the shortfall, and the remainder is unexplained. V and J calls and clone size come straight from that table; D and trimming were deduced from the DNA. This sample gives roughly 380,000 clones in total; about 90% of them show up just once. About 3% of the sample belongs to the ten largest clones.

From the cysteine through the phenylalanine, the CDR3 covers 14 amino acids. The read is trimmed to its CDR3 DNA, 42 bases read in frame from base 1. Per the germline V gene, SGHTA is the CDR1 and FQGTGA is the CDR2. V sheds 5 bases and J sheds 6 bases, leaving 13 bases between their ends. Participants in the prospective study were aged about 18 to 95 years, lived in 24 United States geographic areas, and enrolled through a virtual design. To assign participants to cohorts, the prospective study relied on clinical history that participants themselves reported in a screening survey and a study questionnaire. Recovered participants in ImmuneRACE Cohort 3 were defined as having two consecutive negative NP/OP PCR tests, clearance from a healthcare professional, or resolution of symptoms. Each participant in the prospective study had whole blood, serum and a nasopharyngeal or oropharyngeal swab collected by mobile phlebotomists. Over an approximately 2-month period, participants in the prospective study had the option of providing additional blood draws and questionnaires. Prospective study blood samples were shipped either frozen or at room temperature before DNA extraction.

Turning to this clone: Its antigen is currently not known. No much larger clonotype is one base removed from it; base qualities were not supplied.

This receptor was obtained from a woman in her thirties who had recovered from COVID-19. This sequence uses TRBV7-3 and TRBJ2-2; the D gene is unclear. Sequencing used PBMCs or T cells enriched from blood (not recorded which). At the DNA level, the sequence is TGTGCCAGCAGCCCCCGAGGAACATCCGGGGAGCTGTTTTTT. The encoded protein is CASSPRGTSGELFF.